This TCR beta chain was sequenced during a study of blood T cell repertoires in COVID-19 (dated by TCRdb to the early 2020s). Regarding the research as a whole: Samples covering the acute and convalescent phases of COVID-19 were provided by collaborators in the United States, Italy and Spain. The prospective study material was composed of cDNA or gDNA derived from T cells, B-cell-depleted T cells, or PBMCs. Subjects who had been exposed to COVID-19, were actively infected with it, or had recovered from it provided the deeply sampled blood TCRbeta repertoires that made up the dataset. The repertoires were made available in a free public database intended to serve as a resource for research on the immune response to SARS-CoV-2. Samples came from the ongoing ImmuneRACE study (first 160 participants) plus 1,254 subjects from 6 global collaborators. The sample metadata nearly always contained a de-identified subject ID, COVID-19 status, age in years and sex. Where available, HLA class I and class II types were taken from metadata supplied by the sample provider and were not determined by assay-based typing. Overall study outcomes, separate from this receptor: Clinical and demographic metadata were provided uncurated, with the amount varying by source and participant.

TCRbeta CDR3 regions were amplified from genomic DNA using the immunoSEQ Assay, a bias-controlled multiplex PCR. From the authors' description of their analysis: The number of nucleated cells in each sample was estimated by amplification of reference gene primers within the assay. To quantify the absolute abundance of each unique TCRbeta CDR3 rearrangement, sequence reads were collapsed and filtered. Productive Simpson clonality was computed per sample as the square root of Simpson's diversity index over productive rearrangements. TCRdb re-hosts the immuneACCESS table, in-frame sequences only. Its copies lack some clones; in the studies checked, an unresolved V gene accounts for under half of them, and the cause for the rest is not known. V, J and clone size were drawn from that table, and D and trimming were deduced from the DNA. Counted in this sample were about 120,000 clones; 80% to 85% of them appeared once. Under 4.5% of the sample comes from the top ten.

With respect to this clone: Its antigen is not yet known. No clone much larger than this one lies a single base away; base qualities are absent.

Collaborating institutions collected whole blood in K2EDTA tubes following their own protocols. For TCRbeta analysis, collaborators shipped samples in one of three forms: frozen whole blood, isolated PBMCs, or DNA extracted from either of those sample types. The sample taken for sequencing was peripheral blood. The clonotype comes from a woman aged 45-59 years with acute or convalescent COVID-19.

The DNA sequence is TGTGCCAGCGCGGGGCAGAGCTGGTATAGCAATCAGCCCCAGCATTTT. This is translated as CASAGQSWYSNQPQHF. The sequence joins TRBV2 to TRBJ1-5; the best D guess is TRBD1, with 5 bases matching. Reading the germline V gene gives CDR1 SNHLY and CDR2 FYNNEI. V is pared back by 8 bases and J by 0 bases, with 17 bases lying between the germline termini. The cysteine opens and the phenylalanine closes a CDR3 of 16 amino acids. The read is trimmed to its CDR3 DNA, 48 bases read in frame from base 1.